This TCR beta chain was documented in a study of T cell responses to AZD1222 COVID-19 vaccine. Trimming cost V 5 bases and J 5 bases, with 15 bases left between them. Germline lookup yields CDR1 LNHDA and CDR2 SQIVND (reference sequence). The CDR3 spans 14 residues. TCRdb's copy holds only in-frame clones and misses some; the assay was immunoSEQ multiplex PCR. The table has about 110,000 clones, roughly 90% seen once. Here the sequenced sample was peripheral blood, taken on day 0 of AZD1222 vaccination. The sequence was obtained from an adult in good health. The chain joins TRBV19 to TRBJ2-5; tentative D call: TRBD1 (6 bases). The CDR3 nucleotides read TGTGCCAGTAGTGACGGACAGAGTAGGGAGACCCAGTACTTC. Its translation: CASSDGQSRETQYF.